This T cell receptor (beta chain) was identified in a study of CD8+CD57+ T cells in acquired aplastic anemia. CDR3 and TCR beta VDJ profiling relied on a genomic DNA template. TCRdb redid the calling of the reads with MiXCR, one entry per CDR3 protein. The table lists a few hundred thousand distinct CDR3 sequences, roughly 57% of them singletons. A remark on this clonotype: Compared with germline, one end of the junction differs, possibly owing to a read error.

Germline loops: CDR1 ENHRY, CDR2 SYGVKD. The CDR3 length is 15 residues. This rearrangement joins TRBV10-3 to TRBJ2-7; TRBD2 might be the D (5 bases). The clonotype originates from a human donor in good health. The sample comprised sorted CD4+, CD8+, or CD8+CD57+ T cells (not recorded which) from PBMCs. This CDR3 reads CASSEAAAVPIEQYF. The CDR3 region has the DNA TGTGCCAGCAGTGAAGCGGCGGCCGTACCCATCGAGCAGTACTTC.